This paragraph covers one T cell receptor beta chain sequence. This entry belongs to a study of blood T cell repertoires in COVID-19. Study context: Donors in the United States, Italy and Spain gave samples during acute or convalescent COVID-19. PBMCs, B-cell-depleted T cells, or T cells provided the cDNA or gDNA that made up the material.

In germline, CDR1 is ENHRY, CDR2 SYGVKD. Trimming pared 0 bases from V and 5 bases from J, leaving 10 bases between. The CDR3 spans 14 residues. Cohorts were assigned according to the clinical history that participants reported. Here immunoSEQ multiplex PCR was the method, and the copy in TCRdb shows in-frame clones only, minus some. This table has 300,000 or so clones, around 90% appearing once. The sequenced sample was PBMCs or T cells enriched from blood (not recorded which). This clonotype was obtained from a man in his 60s who had recovered from COVID-19. The chain has TRBV10-3 and TRBJ2-5, with D possibly TRBD2 on 6 matching bases. The CDR3 nucleotides are TGTGCCATCAGTGAGTCGCGGGGTTGGGAGACCCAGTACTTC. Translating gives CAISESRGWETQYF.